Listed here are 21 T cell receptor beta chains from one sample, sequenced in a study of T cell clones after liver transplantation. Using immunoSEQ multiplex PCR, the repertoire was profiled, and TCRdb retains in-frame clones only, with some absent. Here the sample spans roughly 100,000 clones, approximately 85% being singletons. The sample in question was CD4+ T cells from blood, obtained before liver transplant. The receptors were sampled from a human donor who received a liver transplant.

The chain links TRBV7-9 to TRBJ2-5; the D is unclear. Trimming left V 2 bases short and J 2 bases short, with 15 bases between. This CDR3 is 16 amino acids long. Germline V gene lookup returns CDR1 SEHNR and CDR2 FQNEAQ (reference sequence). The CDR3 coding sequence is TGTGCCAGCAGCTTAAGAGGAACACAACTACAAGAGACCCAGTACTTC. Encoded protein: CASSLRGTQLQETQYF.

The genes are TRBV30 and TRBJ1-2, with unresolved D. Germline CDR1 is GTSNPN and CDR2 is SVGIG (reference sequence). The ends were cut back, 3 bases at V and 0 bases at J, with 14 bases in the middle. This CDR3 is built from 15 residues. In DNA, the CDR3 is TGTGCCTGGAGACCGGACGAGATTTCTAACTATGGCTACACCTTC. Protein: CAWRPDEISNYGYTF. Full variable domain (outside the CDR3, taken from reference TRBV30 and TRBJ1-2): SQTIHQWPATLVQPVGSPLSLECTVEGTSNPNLYWYRQAAGRGLQLLFYSVGIGQISSEVPQNLSASRPQDRQFILSSKKLLLSDSGFYLCAWRPDEISNYGYTFGSGTRLTVV.

This clone has just a few counts. V is TRBV27 and J is TRBJ2-1, with 9 bases lining up with TRBD2. This CDR3 has 14 amino acids. With 10 bases clipped from V and 4 bases from J, the junction kept 8 bases outside the gene matches. The V gene's germline CDR1 is MNHEY and CDR2 SMNVEV (reference sequence). The DNA for the CDR3 is TGTGCCACCTCTCTAGCGGGATTGTACAATGAGCAGTTCTTC. Its protein product is CATSLAGLYNEQFF.

This clone was picked up a small number of times. J is TRBJ2-7 and V is TRBV5-1, with 8 bases identical to TRBD1. V lost 4 bases to trimming and J lost 3 bases; unmatched junction nucleotides: 6. The CDR3 consists of 14 residues. Per germline, CDR1 SGHRS and CDR2 YFSETQ. CDR3: CASSLNRGNYEQYF. CDR3 DNA: TGCGCCAGCAGCCTGAACAGGGGGAACTACGAGCAGTACTTC.

The chain combines TRBV2 with TRBJ1-3, with TRBD1 matching over 8 bases. The V gene end was trimmed by 7 bases and the J gene end by 1 base; junction bases not matched to a gene: 3. CDR3 length equals 14 residues. Looked up from germline, CDR1 is SNHLY and CDR2 is FYNNEI. This CDR3 is CASMGQVSGNTIYF. CDR3 coding DNA: TGTGCCAGCATGGGACAGGTTTCTGGAAACACCATATATTTT.

Concerning this clone itself: At one end, the junction sequence differs from germline, possibly due to a read error. The rearrangement links TRBV12-5 to TRBJ2-2; D possibly uses TRBD1 or TRBD2 (6 bases each). Germline V gives CDR1 LGHNT, CDR2 FRNRAP. The CDR3 consists of 18 residues. This chain's CDR3 is CASGRTAGGGPKTGELFF. In DNA form, the CDR3 reads TGTGCTAGTGGTCGCACCGCCGGAGGGGGGCCGAAGACCGGGGAGCTGTTTTTT. The whole variable domain, filled in from reference TRBV12-5 and TRBJ2-2, reads DARVTQTPRHKVTEMGQEVTMRCQPILGHNTVFWYRQTMMQGLELLAYFRNRAPLDDSGMPKDRFSAEMPDATLATLKIQPSEPRDSAVYFCASGRTAGGGPKTGELFFGEGSRLTVL.

The rearrangement links TRBV28 to TRBJ1-1; D not resolved. This CDR3 has 16 amino acids. Trimming took off 6 bases at V and 3 bases at J, with 20 bases between the two ends. Germline V gives CDR1 MDHEN, CDR2 SYDVKM. CDR3 amino acids: CASRLRGGHRYTEAFF. The DNA of the CDR3 is TGTGCCAGCAGGTTACGGGGAGGGCACCGATACACTGAAGCTTTCTTT. Looking up the rest from reference TRBV28 and TRBJ1-1 gives the full variable domain: DVKVTQSSRYLVKRTGEKVFLECVQDMDHENMFWYRQDPGLGLRLIYFSYDVKMKEKGDIPEGYSVSREKKERFSLILESASTNQTSMYLCASRLRGGHRYTEAFFGQGTRLTVV.

J is TRBJ1-2 and V is TRBV10-2; a weak D match, TRBD1 (6 bases). Trimming took 5 bases from V and 7 from J, leaving 14 bases between them. The V gene's germline CDR1 is WSHSY and CDR2 SAAADI. The CDR3 sequence is 13 residues long. This chain's CDR3 is CASSNQGSAGYTF. CDR3 in DNA: TGCGCCAGCAGTAATCAGGGGTCGGCTGGCTACACCTTC.

The V call is TRBV28, the J call TRBJ2-7; the D is unclear. Germline CDR1 reads MDHEN; CDR2 reads SYDVKM. The CDR3 totals 14 residues. The V end was cut by 7 bases, the J end by 6 bases, with 19 bases between. This chain's CDR3 is CASTPPGLGREQYF. The CDR3 DNA follows: TGTGCCAGCACCCCTCCTGGGTTGGGCCGCGAGCAGTACTTC.

The chain couples TRBV5-1 to TRBJ2-3; 7 nucleotides match TRBD2. This CDR3 contains 19 residues. From germline, CDR1 is SGHRS and CDR2 YFSETQ. Trimming took 3 bases from V and 0 from J; bases not matched to a gene: 16. CDR3 amino acids: CASSSPRRGGDTSTDTQYF. CDR3 nucleotide sequence: TGCGCCAGCAGCTCCCCCCGACGGGGAGGGGATACTAGCACAGATACGCAGTATTTT.

This clone has just a few counts. The chain employs TRBV5-4 and TRBJ2-2, with D unclear. Looked up from germline, CDR1 is SGHNT and CDR2 is YYREEE (reference sequence). Trimming took 4 bases from V and 4 from J, leaving 5 bases between them. CDR3 length equals 12 residues. The CDR3 reads CASSLTTGELFF. The CDR3, as DNA: TGTGCCAGCAGCCTCACCACCGGGGAGCTGTTTTTT.

This chain joins TRBV11-3 and TRBJ2-1, with D possibly called TRBD1 or TRBD2 (6 bases each). The CDR3 spans 16 residues. The V and J ends lost 3 bases and 1 base respectively, with 13 bases between them. Germline V gives CDR1 SGHNT, CDR2 YENEEA. The DNA for the CDR3 is TGTGCCAGCAGCTTTATGGGGGGCTCATCCTACAATGAGCAGTTCTTC. The encoded protein is CASSFMGGSSYNEQFF. Drawing the rest from reference TRBV11-3 and TRBJ2-1, the complete variable domain is EAGVVQSPRYKIIEKKQPVAFWCNPISGHNTLYWYLQNLGQGPELLIRYENEEAVDDSQLPKDRFSAERLKGVDSTLKIQPAELGDSAVYLCASSFMGGSSYNEQFFGPGTRLTVL.

V usage is TRBV25-1 and J usage is TRBJ1-1; 9 bases align to TRBD1. This CDR3 has 16 amino acids. V shed 0 bases and J 6 bases; nucleotides not matched to a gene: 8. Germline V CDR1 and CDR2: MGHDK, SYGVNS. The CDR3 protein is CASSEYGTGLTAEAFF. CDR3 sequence (DNA): TGTGCCAGCAGTGAATATGGGACAGGGCTTACCGCTGAAGCTTTCTTT.

The rearrangement uses TRBV6-1 and TRBJ2-5; 14 bases are a match to TRBD2. This CDR3 has 19 residues. J lost 5 bases, V lost 2 bases, and 13 bases had no gene match. CDR1 is MNHNS, CDR2 SASEGT, per germline. CDR3 in amino acids: CASSEIPGLAGDTGETQYF. CDR3 DNA: TGTGCCAGCAGTGAAATTCCGGGACTAGCGGGAGATACGGGTGAGACCCAGTACTTC.

The chain joins TRBV19 to TRBJ1-5; 11 bases fit TRBD1. The CDR3 loop spans 16 amino acids. Trimming cost V 5 bases and J 6 bases; bases outside gene matches: 9. Per germline, CDR1 LNHDA and CDR2 SQIVND (reference sequence). This chain's CDR3 is CASSPRDRGFGQPQHF. The CDR3 coding sequence is TGTGCCAGTAGTCCCCGGGACAGGGGGTTCGGTCAGCCCCAGCATTTT.

This clone was observed a handful of times. The chain recombines TRBV7-3 with TRBJ2-6; TRBD2 agrees at 8 bases. The CDR3 covers 18 residues. Germline CDR1 reads SGHTA; CDR2 reads FQGTGA. Trimming cost V 3 bases and J 0 bases; bases outside gene matches: 7. CDR3 region: CASSFTSGGISGANVLTF. CDR3 nucleotide sequence: TGTGCCAGCAGCTTTACTAGCGGAGGGATCTCTGGGGCCAACGTCCTGACTTTC.

The V gene is TRBV19, the J gene TRBJ1-2, with a weak D call TRBD1 (5 bases). The germline CDR1 and CDR2 sequences are LNHDA and SQIVND (reference sequence). The CDR3 extends over 13 amino acids. V lost 10 bases and J 4 bases, leaving 16 bases between the germline ends. DNA for the CDR3: TGTGCCACGACCTACGGGGGACTCTATGGCTACACCTTC. Protein sequence: CATTYGGLYGYTF.

J is TRBJ2-6 and V is TRBV5-1; a weak D match, TRBD1 (8 bases). The CDR3 length is 18 residues. The germline V and J ends were trimmed by 4 bases and 0 bases, with 17 bases remaining between them. Germline CDR1 and CDR2: SGHRS and YFSETQ. The CDR3: CASSIWTGTTSGANVLTF. CDR3 bases: TGCGCCAGCAGCATATGGACAGGGACTACCTCTGGGGCCAACGTCCTGACTTTC.

The chain uses TRBV9 and TRBJ2-3; the D is unclear. Per the germline V gene, CDR1 is SGDLS and CDR2 is YYNGEE. The CDR3 totals 13 residues. V lost 1 base, J lost 6 bases, and 9 bases lay in between. CDR3 sequence reads: CASSVWQGDTQYF. In DNA, the CDR3 is TGTGCCAGCAGCGTATGGCAAGGGGATACGCAGTATTTT.

This clone came up a few times. CDR3 residues: CASREHRGSRTEAFF. The CDR3 coding sequence is TGTGCCAGCAGGGAACACAGGGGTAGTAGAACTGAAGCTTTCTTT. The chain combines TRBV28 with TRBJ1-1, with 7 bases matching TRBD1. Germline CDR1 and CDR2: MDHEN and SYDVKM. This CDR3 comprises 15 residues. Trimming at V came to 6 bases and at J to 5 bases, leaving 12 bases not matched to a gene.

This clone showed up just once. The same CDR3 arises from other DNA sequences in this sample as well. The gene calls are TRBV19 and TRBJ2-5, with D perhaps TRBD2 (6 bases). V dropped 3 bases and J dropped 7 bases, with 15 bases sitting between them. CDR1 and CDR2 from the germline V gene are LNHDA and SQIVND (reference sequence). This CDR3 comprises 14 residues. CDR3 residues: CASSILKGRGTQYF. CDR3 coding DNA: TGTGCCAGTAGTATCTTAAAGGGGCGGGGGACCCAGTACTTC.